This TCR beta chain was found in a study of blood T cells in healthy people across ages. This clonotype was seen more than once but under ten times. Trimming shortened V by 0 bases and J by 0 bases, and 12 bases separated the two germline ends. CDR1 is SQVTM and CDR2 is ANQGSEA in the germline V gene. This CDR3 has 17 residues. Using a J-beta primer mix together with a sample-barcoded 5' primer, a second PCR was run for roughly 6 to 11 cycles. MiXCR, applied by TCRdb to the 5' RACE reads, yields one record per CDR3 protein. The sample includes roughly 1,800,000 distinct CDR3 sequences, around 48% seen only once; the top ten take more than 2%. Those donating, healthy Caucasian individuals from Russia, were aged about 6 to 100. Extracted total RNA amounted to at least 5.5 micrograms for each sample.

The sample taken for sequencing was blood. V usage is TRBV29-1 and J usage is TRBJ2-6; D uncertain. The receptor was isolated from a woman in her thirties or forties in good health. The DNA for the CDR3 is TGCAGCGTTGAAGAAAGGGATTTACACTCTGGGGCCAACGTCCTGACTTTC. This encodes CSVEERDLHSGANVLTF.